One TCR beta chain is described in this entry. The CDR3 runs to 14 residues. V was trimmed by 3 bases and J by 2 bases, leaving 11 bases between them. CDR1 SGHNT and CDR2 YYREEE come from the germline V gene (reference sequence). The sample is drawn from a study of blood T cell repertoires in COVID-19. Study-level information: COVID-19 samples from acute and convalescent phases originated in the United States, Italy and Spain.

As processed by the authors: How many nucleated cells were present was estimated from reference gene primer amplification. TCRdb's copy holds only in-frame clones and misses some; the assay was immunoSEQ multiplex PCR. The D gene and trimming were derived from the DNA, and the V and J assignments and clone size from that table. Here the sample spans approximately 100,000 clones, 85% being singletons. The TCR originated in a woman in her 70s with active or convalescent COVID-19. Sequences were obtained from peripheral blood. V usage is TRBV5-4 and J usage is TRBJ2-5; tentative D call: TRBD2 (7 bases). The CDR3 DNA sequence: TGTGCCAGCAGCTGGGAGGGGGGGCAAGAGACCCAGTACTTC. Translated: CASSWEGGQETQYF.